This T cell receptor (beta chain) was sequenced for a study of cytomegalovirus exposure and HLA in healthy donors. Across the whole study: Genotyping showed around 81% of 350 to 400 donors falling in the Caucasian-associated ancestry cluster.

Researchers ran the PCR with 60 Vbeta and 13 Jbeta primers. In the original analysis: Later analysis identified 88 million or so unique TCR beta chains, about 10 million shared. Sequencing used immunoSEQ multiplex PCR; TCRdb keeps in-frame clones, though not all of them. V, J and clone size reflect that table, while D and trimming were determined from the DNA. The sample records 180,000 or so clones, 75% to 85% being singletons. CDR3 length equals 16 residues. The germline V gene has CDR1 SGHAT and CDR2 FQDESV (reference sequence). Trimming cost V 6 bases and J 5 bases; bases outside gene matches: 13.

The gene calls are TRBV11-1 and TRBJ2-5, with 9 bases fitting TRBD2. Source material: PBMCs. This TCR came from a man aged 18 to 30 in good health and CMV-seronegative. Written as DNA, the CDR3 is TGTGCCAGCAGTAGCGGGAGACTTACATTTAGGGAGACCCAGTACTTC. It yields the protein CASSSGRLTFRETQYF.